What follows are 3 T cell receptor beta chains derived from one specimen sequenced in a study of early T cells in non-severe SARS-CoV-2 infection. TCRdb called the 5' RACE reads again in MiXCR, with one record for every CDR3 protein. Among under 45,000 distinct CDR3 sequences listed, 7.9% were seen once. The sequencing here drew on whole blood, taken at baseline. The receptors here all came from an adult who was a healthcare worker with PCR-confirmed SARS-CoV-2 infection or an uninfected control (not recorded which).

Concerning this clonotype itself: At one end, the junction sequence differs from germline, possibly due to a read error. The chain employs TRBV20-1 and TRBJ1-4; no reliable D call. The germline CDR1 and CDR2 sequences are DFQATT and SNEGSKA (reference sequence). The CDR3 loop spans 15 amino acids. The CDR3 sequence: CSTRDPGRPNEKLFF. The CDR3 DNA reads TGCAGTACTAGAGATCCAGGCAGACCAAATGAAAAACTGTTTTTT.

The gene calls are TRBV7-6 and TRBJ2-5; D is perhaps TRBD1 or TRBD2 (5 bases each). Germline V gene sequence: CDR1 SGHVS, CDR2 FNYEAQ. The CDR3 totals 16 residues. V was clipped by 5 bases and J by 4 bases, with 20 bases between them. Written as DNA, the CDR3 is TGTGCCAGCAGCCCTTCCGGGACCCGACTAATAGAGACCCAGTACTTC. Its translation: CASSPSGTRLIETQYF.

This clonotype was recorded many times. The chain recombines TRBV10-2 with TRBJ2-5, with 9 bases that match TRBD1. From germline, CDR1 is WSHSY and CDR2 SAAADI. Germline trimming cut 6 bases from V and 4 bases from J; bases unmatched to any gene: 3. The CDR3 spans 13 residues. In DNA, the CDR3 is TGCGCCAGCAGGGACAGGGGTCGAGAGACCCAGTACTTC. Its translation is CASRDRGRETQYF.